This TCR beta chain was captured in a study of blood T cell repertoires in COVID-19. At the level of the study: Spain, Italy and the United States supplied samples that represented acute and convalescent COVID-19. Sources were T cells, B-cell-depleted T cells, or PBMCs; the material itself was cDNA or gDNA.

This study enrolled people aged about 18 to 90 from about two dozen US geographic areas. Two negative PCRs, clearance, or symptom resolution were required of recovered Cohort 3 donors. Profiled with immunoSEQ multiplex PCR; TCRdb holds only in-frame clones, not every one. The sample contains 400,000 to 450,000 clones, 75% to 90% of which appear only once. Per the germline V gene, CDR1 is MNHEY and CDR2 is SVGAGI. The CDR3 is 15 residues long. V lost 6 bases to trimming and J lost 2 bases; unmatched junction nucleotides: 5. The chain couples TRBV6-5 to TRBJ2-5; TRBD2 agrees at 11 bases. The origin of this receptor is a man between 25 and 39 years old who had recovered from COVID-19. The sample was PBMCs or T cells enriched from blood (not recorded which). The CDR3 DNA reads as TGTGCCAGCAGCCCGACTAGCGGGGCGCAAGAGACCCAGTACTTC. This translates into CASSPTSGAQETQYF.